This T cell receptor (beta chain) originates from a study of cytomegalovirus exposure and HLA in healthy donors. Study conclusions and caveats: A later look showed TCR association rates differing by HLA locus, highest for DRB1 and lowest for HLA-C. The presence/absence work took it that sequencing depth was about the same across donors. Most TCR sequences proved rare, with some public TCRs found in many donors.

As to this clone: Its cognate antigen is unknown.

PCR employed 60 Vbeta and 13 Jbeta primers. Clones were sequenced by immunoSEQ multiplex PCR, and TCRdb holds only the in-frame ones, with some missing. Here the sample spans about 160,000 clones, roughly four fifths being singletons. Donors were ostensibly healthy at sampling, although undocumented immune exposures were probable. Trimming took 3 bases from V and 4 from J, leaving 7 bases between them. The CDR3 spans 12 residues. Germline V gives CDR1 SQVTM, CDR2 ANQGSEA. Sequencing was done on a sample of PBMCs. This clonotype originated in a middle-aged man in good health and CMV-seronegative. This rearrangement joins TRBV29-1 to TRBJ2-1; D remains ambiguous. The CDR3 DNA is TGCAGCGTTGAGTCTACTTACAATGAGCAGTTCTTC. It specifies CSVESTYNEQFF.